The entry that follows covers one TCR beta chain sequence. Germline CDR1 and CDR2: GTSNPN and SVGIG (reference sequence). This CDR3 comprises 17 residues. V dropped 2 bases and J dropped 0; count of bases not matched to a gene: 5. This sample was included in a study of blood T cell repertoires in COVID-19. In the source study's methods: Amplifying reference gene primers gave estimates of nucleated cell counts. Clones were sequenced by immunoSEQ multiplex PCR, and TCRdb holds only the in-frame ones, with some missing. V and J calls and clone size are those listed in that table; D and trimming were worked out from the DNA. The sample lists roughly 300,000 clones, around 85% occurring once.

This TCR came from a woman between 25 and 40 years old with COVID-19, enrolled during active disease. The sample taken for sequencing was peripheral blood. The chain recombines TRBV30 with TRBJ1-4; TRBD1 matches 11 bases. The CDR3 nucleotides are TGTGCCTGGAGTTCCCGGGACAGGGGGACAACTAATGAAAAACTGTTTTTT. It yields the protein CAWSSRDRGTTNEKLFF.